The sequence of this T cell receptor beta chain was determined in a study of identical twins. The CDR3 length is 11 residues. CDR1 and CDR2 from the germline V gene are SQVTM and ANQGSEA. V was clipped by 7 bases and J by 8 bases, with 13 bases between them. TCRdb independently ran MiXCR on the 5' RACE reads; one entry per CDR3 protein. Of some 440,000 distinct CDR3 sequences in the sample, approximately 24% were seen once. The same sample was also used in a study of T cells expressing NK-cell markers.

This sequence joins TRBV29-1 and TRBJ2-3; possibly TRBD2 for D (5 bases). The sequence derives from a woman under 30 in good health. Sequences were obtained from CD4+ T cells sorted from blood. In DNA, the CDR3 is TGCAGCGGGGATTCGGGGAGTACGCAGTATTTT. It specifies CSGDSGSTQYF.